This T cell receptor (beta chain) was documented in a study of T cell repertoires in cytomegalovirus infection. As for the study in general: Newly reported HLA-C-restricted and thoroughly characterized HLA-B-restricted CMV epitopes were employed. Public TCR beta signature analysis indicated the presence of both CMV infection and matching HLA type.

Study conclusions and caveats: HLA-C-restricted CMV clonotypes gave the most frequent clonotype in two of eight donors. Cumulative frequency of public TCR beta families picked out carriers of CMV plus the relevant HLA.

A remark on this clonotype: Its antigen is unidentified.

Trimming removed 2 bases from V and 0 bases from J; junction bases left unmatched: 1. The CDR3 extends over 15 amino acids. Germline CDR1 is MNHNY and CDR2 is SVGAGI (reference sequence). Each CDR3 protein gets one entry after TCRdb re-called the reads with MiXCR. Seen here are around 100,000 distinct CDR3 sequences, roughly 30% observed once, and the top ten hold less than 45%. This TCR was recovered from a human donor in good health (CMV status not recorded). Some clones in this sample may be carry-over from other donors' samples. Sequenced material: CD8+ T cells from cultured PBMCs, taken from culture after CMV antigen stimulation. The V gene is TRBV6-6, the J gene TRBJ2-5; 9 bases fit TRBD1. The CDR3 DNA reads TGTGCCAGCAGTTACAGGGACAGGGACCAAGAGACCCAGTACTTC. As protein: CASSYRDRDQETQYF.